This is a list of T cell receptor beta chains from one sample in a study of T cell clones after liver transplantation. Only in-frame clones appear in the TCRdb table, and some are missing; sequencing was by immunoSEQ multiplex PCR. The sample consists of about 75,000 clones, about nine tenths of them appearing once. The material was CD4+ T cells from blood, obtained before liver transplant. The receptors come from a human donor who received a liver transplant. Each CDR3 is given with its conserved first and last residue. Each record gives: V gene, J gene, D gene, clone size, CDR3 DNA, CDR3 protein. D genes are given only for firm matches. Where a row states a size, it is once, few, many or the class of an expanded clone; other rows omit it.

V gene: TRBV5-6; J gene: TRBJ2-1; D gene: NA; clone size: NA; CDR3 DNA: TGTGCCAGCAGCAGGAGAGAGGGTGACGAGCAGTTCTTC; CDR3 protein: CASSRREGDEQFF
V gene: TRBV11-2; J gene: TRBJ2-5; D gene: TRBD1; clone size: NA; CDR3 DNA: TGTGCCAGCAGCCCCCGGACAGGGGGGCAGGAGACCCAGTACTTC; CDR3 protein: CASSPRTGGQETQYF
V gene: TRBV2; J gene: TRBJ2-4; D gene: NA; clone size: NA; CDR3 DNA: TGTGCCAGCATTGCCTCCGTAGCCAAAAACATTCAGTACTTC; CDR3 protein: CASIASVAKNIQYF
V gene: TRBV5-6; J gene: TRBJ1-4; D gene: NA; clone size: NA; CDR3 DNA: TGTGCCAGCAGCTCCCACGGACAGACAACTAATGAAAAACTGTTTTTT; CDR3 protein: CASSSHGQTTNEKLFF
V gene: TRBV29-1; J gene: TRBJ2-5; D gene: TRBD2; clone size: NA; CDR3 DNA: TGCAGCGTTGAATTGGGGGGGGAGACCCAGTACTTC; CDR3 protein: CSVELGGETQYF
V gene: TRBV10-2; J gene: TRBJ2-3; D gene: TRBD2; clone size: NA; CDR3 DNA: TGCGCCAGCACTGGACTAGCGGGAGGAAGCACAGATACGCAGTATTTT; CDR3 protein: CASTGLAGGSTDTQYF
V gene: TRBV4-1; J gene: TRBJ1-2; D gene: NA; clone size: NA; CDR3 DNA: TGCGCCAGCAGCCAAGAGACAGCAAACTATGGCTACACCTTC; CDR3 protein: CASSQETANYGYTF
V gene: TRBV7-9; J gene: TRBJ1-1; D gene: TRBD1; clone size: NA; CDR3 DNA: TGTGCCAGCAGCTTAGAGACAGGGGGCACTGAAGCTTTCTTT; CDR3 protein: CASSLETGGTEAFF
V gene: TRBV19; J gene: TRBJ2-3; D gene: NA; clone size: NA; CDR3 DNA: TGTGCCAGTAGTAGTCGTAGGGGTGGTTCGTATACGCAGTATTTT; CDR3 protein: CASSSRRGGSYTQYF
V gene: TRBV5-6; J gene: TRBJ2-7; D gene: NA; clone size: once; CDR3 DNA: TGTGCCAGCAGCTTGTGGGGCACCTACGAGCAGTACTTC; CDR3 protein: CASSLWGTYEQYF
V gene: TRBV10-2; J gene: TRBJ2-2; D gene: TRBD2; clone size: once; CDR3 DNA: TGCGCCAGCAGAGCGGGGGCGAACACCGGGGAGCTGTTTTTT; CDR3 protein: CASRAGANTGELFF
V gene: TRBV11-2; J gene: TRBJ1-2; D gene: NA; clone size: NA; CDR3 DNA: TGTGCCAGCGTCCCGCCCGGGGTTCACTATGGCTACACCTTC; CDR3 protein: CASVPPGVHYGYTF
V gene: TRBV11-3; J gene: TRBJ2-3; D gene: TRBD1; clone size: NA; CDR3 DNA: TGTGCCAGCAGCTTCGGGACAGGGCGTTACACAGATACGCAGTATTTT; CDR3 protein: CASSFGTGRYTDTQYF
V gene: TRBV5-1; J gene: TRBJ2-3; D gene: TRBD2; clone size: NA; CDR3 DNA: TGCGCCAGCAGCAGAGGACTAGCGAGCACAGATACGCAGTATTTT; CDR3 protein: CASSRGLASTDTQYF
V gene: TRBV7-3; J gene: TRBJ1-1; D gene: NA; clone size: NA; CDR3 DNA: TGTGCCAGCAGCTTAGGGGACCCTGGTGGAACTGAAGCTTTCTTT; CDR3 protein: CASSLGDPGGTEAFF
V gene: TRBV10-2; J gene: TRBJ2-7; D gene: NA; clone size: NA; CDR3 DNA: TGCGCCAGCAGTCCCGGTACCTCCTACGAGCAGTACTTC; CDR3 protein: CASSPGTSYEQYF
V gene: TRBV7-9; J gene: TRBJ2-5; D gene: NA; clone size: NA; CDR3 DNA: TGTGCCAGCAGCTTGGGACGGCAAGAGACCCAGTACTTC; CDR3 protein: CASSLGRQETQYF
V gene: TRBV19; J gene: TRBJ1-5; D gene: NA; clone size: NA; CDR3 DNA: TGTGCCAGTAGGGGCATCAATCAGCCCCAGCATTTT; CDR3 protein: CASRGINQPQHF